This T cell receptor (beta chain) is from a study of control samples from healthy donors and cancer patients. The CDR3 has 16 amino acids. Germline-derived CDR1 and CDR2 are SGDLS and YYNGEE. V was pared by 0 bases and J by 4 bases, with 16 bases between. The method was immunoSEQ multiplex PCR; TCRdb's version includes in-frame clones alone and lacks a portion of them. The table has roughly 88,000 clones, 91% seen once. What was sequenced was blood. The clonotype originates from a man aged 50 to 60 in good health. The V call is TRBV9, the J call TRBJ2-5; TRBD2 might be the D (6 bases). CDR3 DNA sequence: TGTGCCAGCAGCGTAGGGGGGGACCTTAGGAGAGAGACCCAGTACTTC. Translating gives CASSVGGDLRRETQYF.